A single sample is the source of the 23 T cell receptor beta chains below, sequenced in a study of CD8+CD57+ T cells in acquired aplastic anemia. TCR beta VDJ and CDR3 profiling used genomic DNA as template. TCRdb called the reads again in MiXCR, with one record for every CDR3 protein. The sample gives approximately 150,000 distinct CDR3 sequences, 47% of which show up once; roughly 1.1% is in the top ten. Those patients picked for sequencing had displayed CD8+CD57+ cell expansion on flow cytometry. Sequencing was performed on sorted CD4+, CD8+, or CD8+CD57+ T cells (not recorded which) from PBMCs. These receptors were taken from a human donor with aplastic anemia.

The CDR3 DNA is TGCAGTGCTAGTCGGACAGAGGGTCCCGGTGAAAAACTGTTTTTT. Translation gives CSASRTEGPGEKLFF. V gene TRBV20-1 combines with J gene TRBJ1-4; tentative D call: TRBD1 (6 bases). Trimming left V 3 bases short and J 7 bases short, with 18 bases between. This CDR3 region has 15 residues. CDR1 DFQATT and CDR2 SNEGSKA come from the germline V gene (reference sequence).

The V gene is TRBV7-2, the J gene TRBJ1-5; 10 nucleotides agree with TRBD1. Per the germline V gene, CDR1 is SGHTA and CDR2 is FQGNSA. The V gene end was trimmed by 1 base and the J gene end by 6 bases; junction bases not matched to a gene: 9. The CDR3 covers 17 residues. The CDR3, as DNA: TGTGCCAGCAGCTTAGTGCGGACAGGGGGATTGGGTCAGCCCCAGCATTTT. This encodes CASSLVRTGGLGQPQHF.

The V call is TRBV7-2, the J call TRBJ1-1; D unresolved. Per germline, CDR1 SGHTA and CDR2 FQGNSA. This CDR3 has 15 residues. V dropped 2 bases and J dropped 0 bases, with 10 bases sitting between them. The CDR3 loop is CASSLSPYVNTEAFF. CDR3 bases: TGTGCCAGCAGCTTAAGTCCCTACGTGAACACTGAAGCTTTCTTT.

This clonotype was detected ten times or more. This chain links TRBV9 with TRBJ2-3; 14 nucleotides line up with TRBD2. This CDR3 is 15 amino acids long. Germline CDR1 is SGDLS and CDR2 is YYNGEE. The ends lost 4 bases at V and 7 bases at J; junction bases unmatched: 5. The CDR3 loop reads CASSLGLAGGHTQYF. The CDR3 DNA sequence: TGTGCCAGCAGCTTAGGACTAGCGGGGGGACATACGCAGTATTTT.

J is TRBJ2-7 and V is TRBV4-1; D might be TRBD1 (5 bases). Trimming took 5 bases from V and 4 from J, leaving 12 bases between them. Germline V gene sequence: CDR1 MGHRA, CDR2 YSYEKL. This CDR3 spans 13 amino acids. The CDR3 is CASSNFRVYEQYF. CDR3 bases: TGCGCCAGCAGCAACTTCAGGGTTTACGAGCAGTACTTC.

This clonotype came up many times. This chain uses TRBV19 with TRBJ1-4; D unclear. Trimming removed 6 bases at V and 7 bases at J, with 12 bases between. Germline loops: CDR1 LNHDA, CDR2 SQIVND (reference sequence). This CDR3 comprises 13 residues. In nucleotides, the CDR3 is TGTGCCAGTAGGAAACCGGACCTTGAAAAACTGTTTTTT. Protein sequence: CASRKPDLEKLFF.

This clonotype was detected ten times or more. The chain's CDR3 is CASSSALAGGMPRYF. The CDR3 DNA follows: TGCGCCAGCAGCTCCGCATTAGCGGGGGGGATGCCGCGGTACTTC. V is TRBV5-1 and J is TRBJ2-7; 11 bases agree with TRBD2. Trimming took 3 bases from V and 12 from J; bases not matched to a gene: 14. Germline V gene data show CDR1 as SGHRS and CDR2 as YFSETQ. The CDR3 extends over 15 amino acids.

The J gene is TRBJ1-2, the V gene TRBV19; the D is unclear. Looked up from germline, CDR1 is LNHDA and CDR2 is SQIVND (reference sequence). This CDR3 has 14 amino acids. Trimming removed 8 bases from V and 2 bases from J, with 15 bases in between. In DNA form, the CDR3 reads TGTGCCAGTGATATAGGCAGCGCCAACTATGGCTACACCTTC. Encoded protein: CASDIGSANYGYTF.

This chain links TRBV10-3 with TRBJ1-1; no reliable D call. This CDR3 is built from 13 residues. Germline V gene sequence: CDR1 ENHRY, CDR2 SYGVKD. Trimming stripped 4 bases from V and 4 bases from J, with 10 bases between. In nucleotides, the CDR3 is TGTGCCATCAGTGGTGGACTCTCCACTGAAGCTTTCTTT. Its translation is CAISGGLSTEAFF.

This rearrangement joins TRBV10-3 to TRBJ2-3; TRBD2 is a possible D gene (5 bases). The V gene lost 7 bases and the J gene lost 0 bases, with 8 bases spanning the gap. Germline values: CDR1 ENHRY, CDR2 SYGVKD. The CDR3 consists of 13 residues. CDR3 protein: CAIMAGSTDTQYF. The CDR3 nucleotides are TGTGCCATCATGGCGGGTAGCACAGATACGCAGTATTTT.

This clonotype was observed once. This chain joins TRBV6-1 and TRBJ2-3, with D perhaps matching TRBD1 (5 bases). V lost 10 bases to trimming and J lost 6 bases, with 11 bases between them. This CDR3 is built from 11 residues. The V gene's germline CDR1 is MNHNS and CDR2 SASEGT. CDR3 sequence (DNA): TGTGCCACCAGGGTAGGGGATACGCAGTATTTT. Translated, it gives CATRVGDTQYF.

The chain recombines TRBV19 with TRBJ2-3; D possibly corresponds to TRBD2 (6 bases). The CDR3 length is 12 residues. Trimming took off 1 base at V and 10 bases at J, with 9 bases between the two ends. CDR1 LNHDA and CDR2 SQIVND come from the germline V gene (reference sequence). The chain's CDR3 is CASSIAGDAQYF. The DNA of the CDR3 is TGTGCCAGTAGTATAGCGGGGGACGCGCAGTATTTT.

A remark on this clonotype: This may come from a read error, since a much larger clone is one base off. This rearrangement joins TRBV5-1 to TRBJ2-1; D may be TRBD1 (6 bases). The CDR3 contains 15 residues. CDR1 is SGHRS, CDR2 YFSETQ, per germline. CDR3 amino acids: CASSLAGRPGDEQIF. Written as DNA, the CDR3 is TGCGCCAGCAGCTTGGCAGGTAGGCCAGGGGATGAGCAGATCTTC.

This clonotype was observed once. J is TRBJ2-1 and V is TRBV5-1; 8 bases agree with TRBD2. Looked up from germline, CDR1 is SGHRS and CDR2 is YFSETQ. J lost 1 base, V lost 0 bases, and 0 bases had no gene match. The CDR3 totals 15 residues. The CDR3 protein is CASSLVAGSYNEQFF. In DNA form, the CDR3 reads TGCGCCAGCAGCTTGGTAGCGGGGTCCTACAATGAGCAGTTCTTC.

In its sample, this clonotype was seen many times. The J gene is TRBJ2-3, the V gene TRBV10-3, with 12 bases lining up with TRBD2. CDR1 is ENHRY and CDR2 is SYGVKD in the germline V gene. The CDR3 is 16 residues long. J lost 2 bases, V lost 6 bases, and 6 bases had no gene match. The CDR3 nucleotides are TGTGCCATCAGCCGACTAGCGGGGGCCCACACAGATACGCAGTATTTT. Translation gives CAISRLAGAHTDTQYF.

The chain joins TRBV2 to TRBJ2-5; 7 bases align to TRBD1. Germline loops: CDR1 SNHLY, CDR2 FYNNEI. The CDR3 is made up of 13 amino acids. After removal of 9 bases from V and 2 bases from J, the junction contained 6 bases not matched to a gene. The CDR3 protein is CASKTGRQETQYF. The CDR3 nucleotides read TGTGCCAGTAAGACAGGGAGACAAGAGACCCAGTACTTC. Full variable domain (rest looked up from reference TRBV2 and TRBJ2-5): EPEVTQTPSHQVTQMGQEVILRCVPISNHLYFYWYRQILGQKVEFLVSFYNNEISEKSEIFDDQFSVERPDGSNFTLKIRSTKLEDSAMYFCASKTGRQETQYFGPGTRLLVL.

At least ten counts were recorded for this clonotype. The chain uses TRBV6-5 and TRBJ1-1, with 8 bases fitting TRBD1. The CDR3 has 16 amino acids. Germline CDR1 MNHEY, CDR2 SVGAGI. V was clipped by 2 bases and J by 5 bases; unmatched bases: 10. The CDR3 nucleotides read TGTGCCAGCAGTTACCGCGGACAGGGATTGTATACTGAAGCTTTCTTT. This sequence encodes CASSYRGQGLYTEAFF.

This clonotype has at least ten counts. The rearrangement links TRBV12-3 or TRBV12-4 to TRBJ1-3; the D is unclear. V was trimmed by 6 bases and J by 5 bases, leaving 14 bases between them. The CDR3 has 14 amino acids. CDR3 nucleotides: TGTGCCAGCAGCCGGGCCTCCCGCAGAAACACCATATATTTT. Translated: CASSRASRRNTIYF.

This clonotype was counted only a few times. The J gene is TRBJ1-5, the V gene TRBV12-3 or TRBV12-4; no clear D gene. The V and J ends lost 3 bases and 9 bases respectively, with 12 bases between them. The CDR3 runs 13 residues. CDR3 nucleotides: TGTGCCAGCAGTTTGGAGGACCGGAGGCCCCAGCATTTT. Translated, it gives CASSLEDRRPQHF.

This chain links TRBV19 with TRBJ2-3, with a tentative D call TRBD2 (6 bases). Germline lookup yields CDR1 LNHDA and CDR2 SQIVND (reference sequence). The CDR3 loop spans 15 amino acids. V was clipped by 5 bases and J by 0 bases, with 12 bases between them. The DNA of the CDR3 is TGTGCCAGTAGTGGGCTCGGGAGTAGCACAGATACGCAGTATTTT. Protein sequence: CASSGLGSSTDTQYF.

Concerning this clonotype: A much larger clone is a single base away; this may be a read error. This chain joins TRBV6-5 and TRBJ1-1; no firm D call. This CDR3 has 15 residues. Germline V gene lookup returns CDR1 MNHEY and CDR2 SVGAGI. CDR3 residues: CASGYGRARNTEAFF. CDR3 nucleotide sequence: TGTGCCAGCGGTTATGGGAGGGCCAGGAACACTGAAGCTTTCTTT.

The rearrangement joins TRBV2 to TRBJ1-1, with 8 bases matching TRBD1. CDR1 is SNHLY, CDR2 FYNNEI, per germline. The CDR3 runs 15 residues. V trimming: 2 bases; J trimming: 1 base; junction bases outside the gene matches: 3. CDR3 in amino acids: CASSETGTGNTEAFF. The CDR3 DNA follows: TGTGCCAGCAGTGAAACTGGGACAGGGAACACTGAAGCTTTCTTT.

The chain links TRBV2 to TRBJ1-1; 7 positions agree with TRBD1. The germline gives CDR1 SNHLY, CDR2 FYNNEI. The ends lost 8 bases at V and 4 bases at J; junction bases unmatched: 4. The CDR3 loop spans 12 amino acids. The CDR3 DNA reads as TGTGCCAGCCGGAACAGGGGCACTGAAGCTTTCTTT. It translates to CASRNRGTEAFF.